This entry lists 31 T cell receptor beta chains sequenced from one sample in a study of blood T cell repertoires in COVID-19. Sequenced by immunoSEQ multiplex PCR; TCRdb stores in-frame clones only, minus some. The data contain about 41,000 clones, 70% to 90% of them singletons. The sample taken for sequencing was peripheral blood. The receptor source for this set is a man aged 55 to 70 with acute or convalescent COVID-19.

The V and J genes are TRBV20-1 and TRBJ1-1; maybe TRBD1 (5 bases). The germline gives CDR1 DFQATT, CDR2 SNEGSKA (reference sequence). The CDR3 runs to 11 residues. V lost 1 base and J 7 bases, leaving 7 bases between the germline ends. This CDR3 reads CSARVTGEAFF. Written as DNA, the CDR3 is TGCAGTGCTAGAGTAACAGGTGAAGCTTTCTTT.

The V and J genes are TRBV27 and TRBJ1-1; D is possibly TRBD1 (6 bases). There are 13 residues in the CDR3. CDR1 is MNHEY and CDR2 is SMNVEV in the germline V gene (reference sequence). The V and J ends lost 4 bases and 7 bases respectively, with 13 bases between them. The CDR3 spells CASSWGHSREAFF. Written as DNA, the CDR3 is TGTGCCAGCAGTTGGGGACACTCCCGTGAAGCTTTCTTT.

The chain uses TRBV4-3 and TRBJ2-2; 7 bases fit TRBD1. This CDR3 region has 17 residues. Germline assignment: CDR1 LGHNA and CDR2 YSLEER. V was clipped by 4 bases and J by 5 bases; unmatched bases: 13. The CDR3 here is CASSPQWRSQGTGELFF. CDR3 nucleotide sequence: TGCGCCAGCAGCCCCCAGTGGAGGTCACAGGGGACCGGGGAGCTGTTTTTT.

The CDR3, as DNA: TGTGCCAATGAACAGGGGATAGGGGAAAAACTGTTTTTT. Its protein product is CANEQGIGEKLFF. This chain joins TRBV9 and TRBJ1-4; 7 bases match TRBD1. Germline trimming cut 9 bases from V and 8 bases from J; bases unmatched to any gene: 10. Germline loops: CDR1 SGDLS, CDR2 YYNGEE. This CDR3 comprises 13 residues.

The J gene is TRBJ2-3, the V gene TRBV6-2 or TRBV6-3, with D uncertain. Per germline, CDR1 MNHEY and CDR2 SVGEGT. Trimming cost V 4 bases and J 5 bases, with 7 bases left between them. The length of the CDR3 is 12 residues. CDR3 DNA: TGTGCCAGCAGTTCAGTGGTAGATACGCAGTATTTT. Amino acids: CASSSVVDTQYF.

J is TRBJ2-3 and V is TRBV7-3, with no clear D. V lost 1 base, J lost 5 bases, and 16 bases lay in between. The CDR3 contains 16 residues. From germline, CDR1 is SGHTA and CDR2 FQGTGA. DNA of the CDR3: TGTGCCAGCAGCTTAAACCCTCCCGGGTCCGGAGATACGCAGTATTTT. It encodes CASSLNPPGSGDTQYF.

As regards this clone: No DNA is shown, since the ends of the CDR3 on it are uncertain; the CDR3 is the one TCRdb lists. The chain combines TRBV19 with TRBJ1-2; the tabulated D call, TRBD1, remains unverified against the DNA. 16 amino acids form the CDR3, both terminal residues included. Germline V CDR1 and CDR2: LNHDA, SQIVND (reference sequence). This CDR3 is CASSIVGTGTALAAAF.

The CDR3 bases are TGTGCCAGCAGTGCCCCCCTCACAAAAGGCTACACCTTC. Amino acids: CASSAPLTKGYTF. The chain links TRBV12-3 or TRBV12-4 to TRBJ1-2; D is unresolved. There are 13 residues in the CDR3. The V and J ends lost 5 bases and 8 bases respectively, with 15 bases between them.

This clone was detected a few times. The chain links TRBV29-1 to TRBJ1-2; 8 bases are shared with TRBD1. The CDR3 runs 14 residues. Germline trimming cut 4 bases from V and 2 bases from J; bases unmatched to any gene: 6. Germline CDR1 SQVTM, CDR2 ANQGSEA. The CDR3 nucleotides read TGCAGCGTTGTGGCAGGGGGCGCGAACTATGGCTACACCTTC. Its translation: CSVVAGGANYGYTF.

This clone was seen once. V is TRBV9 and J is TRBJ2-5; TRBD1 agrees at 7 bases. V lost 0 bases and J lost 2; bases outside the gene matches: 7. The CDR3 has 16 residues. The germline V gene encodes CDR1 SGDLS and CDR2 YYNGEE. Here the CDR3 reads CASSVGVRDRQETQYF. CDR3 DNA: TGTGCCAGCAGCGTAGGGGTCCGGGACAGACAAGAGACCCAGTACTTC.

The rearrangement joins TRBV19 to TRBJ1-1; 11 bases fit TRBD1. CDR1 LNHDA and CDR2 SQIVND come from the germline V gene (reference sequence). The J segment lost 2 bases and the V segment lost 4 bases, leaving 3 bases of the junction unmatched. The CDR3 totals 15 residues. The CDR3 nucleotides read TGTGCCAGTAGTAGGGACAGGGGGAGAAACACTGAAGCTTTCTTT. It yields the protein CASSRDRGRNTEAFF.

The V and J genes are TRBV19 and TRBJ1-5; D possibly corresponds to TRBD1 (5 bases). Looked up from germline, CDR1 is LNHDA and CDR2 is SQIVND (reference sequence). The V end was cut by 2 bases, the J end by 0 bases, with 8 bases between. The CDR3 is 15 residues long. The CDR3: CASSIQGFSNQPQHF. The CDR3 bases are TGTGCCAGTAGTATACAGGGATTTAGCAATCAGCCCCAGCATTTT.

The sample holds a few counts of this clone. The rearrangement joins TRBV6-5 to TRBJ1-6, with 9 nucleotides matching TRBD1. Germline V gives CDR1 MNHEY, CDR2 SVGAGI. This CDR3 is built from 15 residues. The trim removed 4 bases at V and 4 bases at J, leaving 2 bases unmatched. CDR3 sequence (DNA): TGTGCCAGCAGTTCCGGGACAGGGTATAATTCACCCCTCCACTTT. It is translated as CASSSGTGYNSPLHF.

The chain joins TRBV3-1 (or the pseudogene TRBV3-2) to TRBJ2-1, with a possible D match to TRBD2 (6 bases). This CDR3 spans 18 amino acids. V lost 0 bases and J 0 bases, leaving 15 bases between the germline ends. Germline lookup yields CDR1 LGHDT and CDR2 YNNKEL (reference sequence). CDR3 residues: CASSQELGETSSYNEQFF. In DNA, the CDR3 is TGTGCCAGCAGCCAAGAATTGGGTGAGACTAGCTCCTACAATGAGCAGTTCTTC.

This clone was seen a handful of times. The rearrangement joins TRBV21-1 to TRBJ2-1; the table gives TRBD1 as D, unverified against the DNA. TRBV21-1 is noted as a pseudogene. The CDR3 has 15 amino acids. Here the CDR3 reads CASSKDQDRECEQFF. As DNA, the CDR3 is TGTGCCAGCAGCAAAGATCAAGACAGGGAGTGCGAGCAGTTCTTC.

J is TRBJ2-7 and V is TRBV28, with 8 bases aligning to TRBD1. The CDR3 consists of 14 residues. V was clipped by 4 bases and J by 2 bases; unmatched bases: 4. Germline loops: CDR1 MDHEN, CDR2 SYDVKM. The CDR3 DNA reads TGTGCCAGCAGTTCGGGACAGGCCCCCTACGAGCAGTACTTC. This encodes CASSSGQAPYEQYF. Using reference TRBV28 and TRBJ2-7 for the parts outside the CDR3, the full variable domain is DVKVTQSSRYLVKRTGEKVFLECVQDMDHENMFWYRQDPGLGLRLIYFSYDVKMKEKGDIPEGYSVSREKKERFSLILESASTNQTSMYLCASSSGQAPYEQYFGPGTRLTVT.

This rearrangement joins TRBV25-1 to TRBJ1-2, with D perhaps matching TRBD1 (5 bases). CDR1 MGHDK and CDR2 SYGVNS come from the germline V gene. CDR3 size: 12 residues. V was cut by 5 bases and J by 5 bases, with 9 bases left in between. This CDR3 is CASSLGGYGYTF. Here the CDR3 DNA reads TGTGCCAGCAGTCTCGGGGGGTATGGCTACACCTTC.

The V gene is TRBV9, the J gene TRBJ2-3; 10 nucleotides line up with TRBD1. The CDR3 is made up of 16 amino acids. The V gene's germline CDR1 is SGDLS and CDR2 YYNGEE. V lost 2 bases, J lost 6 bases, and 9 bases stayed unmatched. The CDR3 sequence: CASSVRQGAISDTQYF. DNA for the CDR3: TGTGCCAGCAGCGTTAGACAGGGGGCCATCTCGGATACGCAGTATTTT. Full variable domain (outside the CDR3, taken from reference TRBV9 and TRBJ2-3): DSGVTQTPKHLITATGQRVTLRCSPRSGDLSVYWYQQSLDQGLQFLIQYYNGEERAKGNILERFSAQQFPDLHSELNLSSLELGDSALYFCASSVRQGAISDTQYFGPGTRLTVL.

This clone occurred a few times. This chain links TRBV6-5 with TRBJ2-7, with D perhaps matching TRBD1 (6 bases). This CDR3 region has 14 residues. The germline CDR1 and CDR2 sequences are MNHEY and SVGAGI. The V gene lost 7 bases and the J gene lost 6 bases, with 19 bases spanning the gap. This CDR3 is CASTTTLGASEQYF. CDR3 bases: TGTGCCAGCACTACTACTTTGGGGGCAAGCGAGCAGTACTTC.

The CDR3 loop reads CAWSVGTSYGYTF. In nucleotides, the CDR3 is TGTGCCTGGAGTGTCGGGACATCCTATGGCTACACCTTC. The rearrangement links TRBV30 to TRBJ1-2; D perhaps matches TRBD1 (6 bases). V lost 0 bases and J lost 4, with 9 bases in between. Germline V lookup: CDR1 GTSNPN, CDR2 SVGIG (reference sequence). The CDR3 covers 13 residues.

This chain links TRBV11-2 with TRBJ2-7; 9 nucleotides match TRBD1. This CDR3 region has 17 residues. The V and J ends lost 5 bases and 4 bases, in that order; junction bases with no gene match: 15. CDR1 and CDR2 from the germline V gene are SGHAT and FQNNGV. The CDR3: CASSLRLGQGNKYEQYF. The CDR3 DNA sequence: TGTGCCAGCAGCCTACGCCTCGGACAGGGGAACAAGTACGAGCAGTACTTC.

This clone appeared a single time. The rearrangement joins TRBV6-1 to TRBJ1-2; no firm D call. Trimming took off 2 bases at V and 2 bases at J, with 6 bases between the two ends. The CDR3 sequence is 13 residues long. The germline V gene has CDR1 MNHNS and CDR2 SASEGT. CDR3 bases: TGTGCCAGCAGTGAACCCGGGAACTATGGCTACACCTTC. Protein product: CASSEPGNYGYTF.

CDR3 DNA: TGTGCCACCAGCAAGAGATGGCGGACTAGCGGGAGAAGCTCCTACAATGAGCAGTTCTTC. Amino acid sequence: CATSKRWRTSGRSSYNEQFF. The V call is TRBV15, the J call TRBJ2-1, with TRBD2 matching 13 bases. The CDR3 covers 20 residues. Germline V CDR1 and CDR2: LNHNV, YYDKDF (reference sequence). V dropped 4 bases and J dropped 0; count of bases not matched to a gene: 12.

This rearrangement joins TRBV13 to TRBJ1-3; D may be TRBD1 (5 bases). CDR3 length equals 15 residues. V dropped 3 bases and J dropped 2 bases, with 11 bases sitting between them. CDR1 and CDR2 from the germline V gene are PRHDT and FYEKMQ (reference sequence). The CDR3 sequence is CASSLKPGAGNTIYF. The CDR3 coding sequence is TGTGCCAGCAGCTTGAAGCCGGGGGCTGGAAACACCATATATTTT.

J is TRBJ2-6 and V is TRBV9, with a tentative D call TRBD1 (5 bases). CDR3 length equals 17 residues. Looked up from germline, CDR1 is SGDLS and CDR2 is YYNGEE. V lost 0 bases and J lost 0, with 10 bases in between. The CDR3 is CASSVEGAPSGANVLTF. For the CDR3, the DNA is TGTGCCAGCAGCGTAGAAGGGGCGCCCTCTGGGGCCAACGTCCTGACTTTC.

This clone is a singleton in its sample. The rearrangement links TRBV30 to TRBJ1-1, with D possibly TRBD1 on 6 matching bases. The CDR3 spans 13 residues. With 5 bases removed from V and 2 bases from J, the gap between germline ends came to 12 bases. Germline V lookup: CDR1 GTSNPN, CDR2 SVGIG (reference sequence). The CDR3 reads CAWVGTPNTEAFF. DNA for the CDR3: TGTGCCTGGGTGGGGACACCCAACACTGAAGCTTTCTTT. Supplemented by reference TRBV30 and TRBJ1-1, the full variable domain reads SQTIHQWPATLVQPVGSPLSLECTVEGTSNPNLYWYRQAAGRGLQLLFYSVGIGQISSEVPQNLSASRPQDRQFILSSKKLLLSDSGFYLCAWVGTPNTEAFFGQGTRLTVV.

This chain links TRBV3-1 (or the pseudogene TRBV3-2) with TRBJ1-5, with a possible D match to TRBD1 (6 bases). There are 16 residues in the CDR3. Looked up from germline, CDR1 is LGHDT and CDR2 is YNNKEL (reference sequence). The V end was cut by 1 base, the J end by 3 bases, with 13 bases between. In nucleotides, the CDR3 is TGTGCCAGCAGCCAAGGGTCAGGGGCGATCAATCAGCCCCAGCATTTT. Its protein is CASSQGSGAINQPQHF.

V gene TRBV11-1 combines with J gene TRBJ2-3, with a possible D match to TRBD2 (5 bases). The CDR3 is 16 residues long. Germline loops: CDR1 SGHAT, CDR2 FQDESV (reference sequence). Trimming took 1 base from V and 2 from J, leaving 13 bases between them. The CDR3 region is CASSLGPLAPTDTQYF. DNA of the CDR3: TGTGCCAGCAGCTTAGGCCCCCTAGCACCCACAGATACGCAGTATTTT.

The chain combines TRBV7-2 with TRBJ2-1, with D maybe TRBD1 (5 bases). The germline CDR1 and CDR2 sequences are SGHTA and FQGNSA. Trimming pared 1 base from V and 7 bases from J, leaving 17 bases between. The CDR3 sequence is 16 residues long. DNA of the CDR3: TGTGCCAGCAGCTTAGGGCCCAGGGCGGTTTCAAATGAGCAGTTCTTC. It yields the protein CASSLGPRAVSNEQFF.

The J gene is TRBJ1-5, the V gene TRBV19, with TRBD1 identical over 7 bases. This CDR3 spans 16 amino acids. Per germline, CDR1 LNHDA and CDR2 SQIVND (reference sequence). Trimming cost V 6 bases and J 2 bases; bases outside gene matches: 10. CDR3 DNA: TGTGCCAGTAGCCCGGGACAGTTCGGCGGCAATCAGCCCCAGCATTTT. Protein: CASSPGQFGGNQPQHF.

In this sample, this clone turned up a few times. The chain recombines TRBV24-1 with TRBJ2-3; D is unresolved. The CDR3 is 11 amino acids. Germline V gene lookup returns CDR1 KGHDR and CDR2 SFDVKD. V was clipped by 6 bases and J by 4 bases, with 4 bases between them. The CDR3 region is CATSSPDTQYF. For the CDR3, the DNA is TGTGCCACCAGTTCTCCAGATACGCAGTATTTT.